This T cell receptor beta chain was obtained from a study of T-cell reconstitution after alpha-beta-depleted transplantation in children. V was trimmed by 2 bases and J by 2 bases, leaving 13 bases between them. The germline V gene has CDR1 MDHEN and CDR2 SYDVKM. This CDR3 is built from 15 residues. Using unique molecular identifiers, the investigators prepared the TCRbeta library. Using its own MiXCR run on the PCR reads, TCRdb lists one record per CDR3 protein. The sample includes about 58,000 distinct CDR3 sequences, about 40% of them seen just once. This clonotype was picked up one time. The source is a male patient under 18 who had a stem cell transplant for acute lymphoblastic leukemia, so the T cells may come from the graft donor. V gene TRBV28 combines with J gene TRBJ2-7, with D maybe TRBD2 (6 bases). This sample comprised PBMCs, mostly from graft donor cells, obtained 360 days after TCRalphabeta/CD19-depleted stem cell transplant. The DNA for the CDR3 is TGTGCCAGCAGTTTAGAGCGGGTGATCACCTACGAGCAGTACTTC. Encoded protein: CASSLERVITYEQYF. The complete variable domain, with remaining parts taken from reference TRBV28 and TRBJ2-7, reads DVKVTQSSRYLVKRTGEKVFLECVQDMDHENMFWYRQDPGLGLRLIYFSYDVKMKEKGDIPEGYSVSREKKERFSLILESASTNQTSMYLCASSLERVITYEQYFGPGTRLTVT.